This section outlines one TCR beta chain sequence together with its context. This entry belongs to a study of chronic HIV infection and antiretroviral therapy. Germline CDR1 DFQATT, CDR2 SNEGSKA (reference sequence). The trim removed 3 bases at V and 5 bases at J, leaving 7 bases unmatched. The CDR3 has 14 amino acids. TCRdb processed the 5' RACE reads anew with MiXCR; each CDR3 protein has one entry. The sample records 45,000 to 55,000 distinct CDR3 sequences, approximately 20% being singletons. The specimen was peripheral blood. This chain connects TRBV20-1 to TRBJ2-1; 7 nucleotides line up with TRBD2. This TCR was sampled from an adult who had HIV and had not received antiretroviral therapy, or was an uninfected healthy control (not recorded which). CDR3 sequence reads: CSASGRTYNNEQFF. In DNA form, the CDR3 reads TGCAGTGCTAGCGGGAGGACGTACAACAATGAGCAGTTCTTC.